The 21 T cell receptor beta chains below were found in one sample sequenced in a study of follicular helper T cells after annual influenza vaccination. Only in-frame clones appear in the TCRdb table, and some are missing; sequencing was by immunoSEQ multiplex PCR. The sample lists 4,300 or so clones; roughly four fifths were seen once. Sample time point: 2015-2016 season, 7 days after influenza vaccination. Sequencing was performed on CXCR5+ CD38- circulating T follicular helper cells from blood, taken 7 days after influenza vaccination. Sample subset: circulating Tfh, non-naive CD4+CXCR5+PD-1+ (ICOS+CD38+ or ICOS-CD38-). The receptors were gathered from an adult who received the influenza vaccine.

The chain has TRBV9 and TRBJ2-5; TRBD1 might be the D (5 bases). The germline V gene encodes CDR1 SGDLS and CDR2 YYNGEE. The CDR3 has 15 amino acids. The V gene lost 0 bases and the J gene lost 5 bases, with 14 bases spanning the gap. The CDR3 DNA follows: TGTGCCAGCAGCGTAGGTCAAGGGGCGTTCGAGACCCAGTACTTC. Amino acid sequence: CASSVGQGAFETQYF.

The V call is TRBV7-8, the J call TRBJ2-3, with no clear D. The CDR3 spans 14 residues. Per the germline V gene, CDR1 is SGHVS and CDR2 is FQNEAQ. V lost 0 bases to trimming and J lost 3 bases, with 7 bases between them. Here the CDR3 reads CASSLAAITDTQYF. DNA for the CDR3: TGTGCCAGCAGCTTAGCTGCTATTACAGATACGCAGTATTTT. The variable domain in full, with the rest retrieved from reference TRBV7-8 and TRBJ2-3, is GAGVSQSPRYKVAKRGQDVALRCDPISGHVSLFWYQQALGQGPEFLTYFQNEAQLDKSGLPSDRFFAERPEGSVSTLKIQRTQQEDSAVYLCASSLAAITDTQYFGPGTRLTVL.

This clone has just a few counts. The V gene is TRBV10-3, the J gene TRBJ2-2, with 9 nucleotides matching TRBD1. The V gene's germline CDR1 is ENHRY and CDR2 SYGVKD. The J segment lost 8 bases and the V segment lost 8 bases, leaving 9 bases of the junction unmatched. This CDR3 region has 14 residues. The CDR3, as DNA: TGTGCCATCTCCGGACAGGGGAGGACTGGGGAGCTGTTTTTT. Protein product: CAISGQGRTGELFF.

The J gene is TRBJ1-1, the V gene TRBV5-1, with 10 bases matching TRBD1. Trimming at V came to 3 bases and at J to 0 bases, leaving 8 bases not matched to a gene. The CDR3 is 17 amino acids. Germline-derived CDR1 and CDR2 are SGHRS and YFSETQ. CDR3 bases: TGCGCCAGCAGCTCCCTTGGGACAGGGGTCATGAACACTGAAGCTTTCTTT. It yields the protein CASSSLGTGVMNTEAFF.

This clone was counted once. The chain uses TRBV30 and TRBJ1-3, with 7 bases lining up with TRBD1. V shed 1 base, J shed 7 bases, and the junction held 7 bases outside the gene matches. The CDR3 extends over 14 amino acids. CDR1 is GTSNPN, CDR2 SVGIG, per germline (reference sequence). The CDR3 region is CAWSGAAGGNTIYF. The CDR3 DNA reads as TGTGCCTGGAGTGGGGCGGCAGGGGGGAACACCATATATTTT.

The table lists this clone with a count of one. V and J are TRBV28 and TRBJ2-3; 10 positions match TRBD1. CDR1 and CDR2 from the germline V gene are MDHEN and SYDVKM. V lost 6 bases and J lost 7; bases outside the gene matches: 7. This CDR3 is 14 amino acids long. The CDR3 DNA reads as TGTGCCAGCAGGGAGGGACAGGGGCGGAATACGCAGTATTTT. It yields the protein CASREGQGRNTQYF. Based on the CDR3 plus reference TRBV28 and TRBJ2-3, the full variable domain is DVKVTQSSRYLVKRTGEKVFLECVQDMDHENMFWYRQDPGLGLRLIYFSYDVKMKEKGDIPEGYSVSREKKERFSLILESASTNQTSMYLCASREGQGRNTQYFGPGTRLTVL.

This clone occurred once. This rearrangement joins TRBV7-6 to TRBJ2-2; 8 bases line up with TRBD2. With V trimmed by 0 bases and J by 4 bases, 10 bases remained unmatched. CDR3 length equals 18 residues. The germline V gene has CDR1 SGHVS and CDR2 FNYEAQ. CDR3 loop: CASSLAGAGAFGTGELFF. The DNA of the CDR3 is TGTGCCAGCAGCTTAGCGGGAGCGGGGGCTTTTGGCACCGGGGAGCTGTTTTTT.

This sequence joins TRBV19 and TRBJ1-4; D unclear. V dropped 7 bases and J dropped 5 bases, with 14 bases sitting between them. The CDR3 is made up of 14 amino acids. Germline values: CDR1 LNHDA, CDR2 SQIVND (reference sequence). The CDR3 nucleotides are TGTGCCAGTACTCCCCCCGGGATCAATGAAAAACTGTTTTTT. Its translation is CASTPPGINEKLFF.

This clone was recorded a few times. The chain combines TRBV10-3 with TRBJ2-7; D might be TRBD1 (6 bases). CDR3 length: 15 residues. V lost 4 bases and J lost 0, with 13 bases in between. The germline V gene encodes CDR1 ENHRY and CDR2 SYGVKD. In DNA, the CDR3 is TGTGCCATCAGTGTTGCCACAGGGAGCTCCTACGAGCAGTACTTC. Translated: CAISVATGSSYEQYF.

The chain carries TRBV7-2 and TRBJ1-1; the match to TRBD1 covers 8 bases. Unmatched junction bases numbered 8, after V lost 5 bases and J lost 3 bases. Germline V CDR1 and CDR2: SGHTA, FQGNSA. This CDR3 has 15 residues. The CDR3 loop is CASSATNRGDTEAFF. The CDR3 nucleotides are TGTGCCAGCAGCGCTACCAACAGGGGGGACACTGAAGCTTTCTTT.

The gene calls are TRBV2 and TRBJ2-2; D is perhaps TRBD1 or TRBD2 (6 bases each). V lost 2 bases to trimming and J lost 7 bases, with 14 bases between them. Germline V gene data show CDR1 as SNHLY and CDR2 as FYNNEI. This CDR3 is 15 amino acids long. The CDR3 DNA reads TGTGCCAGCAGTGAACTGGGGGGCAGTAGCGGGGAGCTGTTTTTT. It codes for CASSELGGSSGELFF. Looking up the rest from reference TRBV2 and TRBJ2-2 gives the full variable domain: EPEVTQTPSHQVTQMGQEVILRCVPISNHLYFYWYRQILGQKVEFLVSFYNNEISEKSEIFDDQFSVERPDGSNFTLKIRSTKLEDSAMYFCASSELGGSSGELFFGEGSRLTVL.

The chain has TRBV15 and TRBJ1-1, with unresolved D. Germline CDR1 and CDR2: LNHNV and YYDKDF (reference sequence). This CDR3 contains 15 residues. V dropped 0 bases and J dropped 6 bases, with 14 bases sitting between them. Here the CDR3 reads CATSREYRRAAEAFF. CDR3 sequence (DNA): TGTGCCACCAGCAGAGAGTATCGCCGGGCGGCTGAAGCTTTCTTT.

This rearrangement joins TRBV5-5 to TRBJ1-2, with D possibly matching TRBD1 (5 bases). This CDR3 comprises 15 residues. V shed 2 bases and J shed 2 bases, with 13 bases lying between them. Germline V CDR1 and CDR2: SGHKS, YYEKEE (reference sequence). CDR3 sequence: CASSLGWGTNYGYTF. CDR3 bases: TGTGCCAGCAGCTTAGGTTGGGGCACAAACTATGGCTACACCTTC.

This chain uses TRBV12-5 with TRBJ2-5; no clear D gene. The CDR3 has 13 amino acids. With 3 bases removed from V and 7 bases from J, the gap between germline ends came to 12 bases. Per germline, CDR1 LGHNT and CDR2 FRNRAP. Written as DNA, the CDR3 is TGTGCTAGTGGTTTCGGAGTTTCCGGGACCCAGTACTTC. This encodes CASGFGVSGTQYF. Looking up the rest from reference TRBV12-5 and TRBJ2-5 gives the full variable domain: DARVTQTPRHKVTEMGQEVTMRCQPILGHNTVFWYRQTMMQGLELLAYFRNRAPLDDSGMPKDRFSAEMPDATLATLKIQPSEPRDSAVYFCASGFGVSGTQYFGPGTRLLVL.

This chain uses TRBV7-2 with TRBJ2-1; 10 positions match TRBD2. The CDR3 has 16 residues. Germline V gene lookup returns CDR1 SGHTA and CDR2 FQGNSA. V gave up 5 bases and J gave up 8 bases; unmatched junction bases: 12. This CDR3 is CASSPFGLAEGYEQFF. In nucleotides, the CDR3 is TGTGCCAGCAGCCCGTTCGGACTAGCGGAAGGGTATGAGCAGTTCTTC.

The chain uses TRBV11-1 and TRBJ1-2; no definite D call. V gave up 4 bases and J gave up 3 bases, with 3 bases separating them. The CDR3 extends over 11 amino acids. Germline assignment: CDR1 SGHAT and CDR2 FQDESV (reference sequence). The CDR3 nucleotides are TGTGCCAGCAGCTCTGACTATGGCTACACCTTC. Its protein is CASSSDYGYTF.

CDR3 coding DNA: TGTGCCAGCAGTCCAATGGTGGGCCCCGGGAAGACCCAGTACTTC. Its translation is CASSPMVGPGKTQYF. The rearrangement joins TRBV14 to TRBJ2-5, with D maybe TRBD2 (5 bases). The length of the CDR3 is 15 residues. Trimming shortened V by 6 bases and J by 6 bases, and 20 bases separated the two germline ends. Germline V CDR1 and CDR2: SGHDN, FVKESK.

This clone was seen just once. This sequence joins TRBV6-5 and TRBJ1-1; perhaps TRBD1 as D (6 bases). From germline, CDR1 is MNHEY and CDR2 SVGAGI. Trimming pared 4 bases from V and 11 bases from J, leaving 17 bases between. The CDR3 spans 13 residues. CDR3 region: CASSSGGGVLAFF. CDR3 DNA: TGTGCCAGCAGTTCTGGAGGGGGTGTGCTGGCTTTCTTT.

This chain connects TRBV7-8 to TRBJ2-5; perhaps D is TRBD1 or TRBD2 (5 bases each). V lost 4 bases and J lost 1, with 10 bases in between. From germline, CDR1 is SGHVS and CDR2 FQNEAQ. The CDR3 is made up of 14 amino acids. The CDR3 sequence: CASSSGTAQETQYF. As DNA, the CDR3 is TGTGCCAGCAGCTCCGGGACGGCCCAAGAGACCCAGTACTTC. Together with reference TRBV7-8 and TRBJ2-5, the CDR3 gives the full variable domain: GAGVSQSPRYKVAKRGQDVALRCDPISGHVSLFWYQQALGQGPEFLTYFQNEAQLDKSGLPSDRFFAERPEGSVSTLKIQRTQQEDSAVYLCASSSGTAQETQYFGPGTRLLVL.

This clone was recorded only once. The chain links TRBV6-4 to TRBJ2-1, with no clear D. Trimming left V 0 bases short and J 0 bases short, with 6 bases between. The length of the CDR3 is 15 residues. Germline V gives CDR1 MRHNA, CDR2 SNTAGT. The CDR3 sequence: CASSDSPGSYNEQFF. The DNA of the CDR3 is TGTGCCAGCAGTGACTCGCCGGGCTCCTACAATGAGCAGTTCTTC.

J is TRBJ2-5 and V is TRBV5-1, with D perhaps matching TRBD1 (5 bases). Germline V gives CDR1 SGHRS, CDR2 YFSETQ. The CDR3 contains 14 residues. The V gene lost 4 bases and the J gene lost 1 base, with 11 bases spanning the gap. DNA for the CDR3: TGCGCCAGCAGCCATGACAGCCCCCAAGAGACCCAGTACTTC. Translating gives CASSHDSPQETQYF.